This T cell receptor beta chain derives from a study of T cell responses to AZD1222 COVID-19 vaccine. Broader study findings: Spike-specific TCR breadth and depth went up after people got two AZD1222 doses. Among the donors, most were white British and more were female, and clonal diversity was possibly underestimated.

As regards this clone: Antigen: not known.

Germline lookup yields CDR1 SGHRS and CDR2 YFSETQ. The CDR3 is made up of 15 amino acids. Trimming left V 1 base short and J 4 bases short, with 14 bases between. Produced via immunoSEQ multiplex PCR; TCRdb's table is partial and in-frame only. Of fewer than 200,000 clones listed, 85% to 90% are singletons. The chain has TRBV5-1 and TRBJ1-2; D is uncertain. This receptor was obtained from an adult in good health. This specimen consisted of peripheral blood, obtained on day 0 of AZD1222 vaccination. CDR3 sequence reads: CASSLISTETYGYTF. In DNA, the CDR3 is TGCGCCAGCAGCTTGATTTCTACGGAAACCTATGGCTACACCTTC.